This T cell receptor (beta chain) was obtained from a study of blood T cell repertoires in COVID-19. Overall study context: Some COVID-19 samples were acute and others convalescent; all came from the United States, Italy and Spain. Nucleic acid was either cDNA or gDNA, and it came from T cells, B-cell-depleted T cells, or PBMCs.

This clone was counted once. V lost 5 bases and J 5 bases, leaving 10 bases between the germline ends. The germline gives CDR1 SGHAT, CDR2 FQNNGV. CDR3 length: 12 residues. Study processing details: Estimates of nucleated cell counts were drawn from the amplification of reference gene primers. Clones were read by immunoSEQ multiplex PCR, and TCRdb kept only the in-frame ones, dropping some. That table gives V, J and clone size, and the DNA gave D and trimming. Found here are approximately 210,000 clones, roughly 86% of them singletons; the top ten hold approximately 12%. The TCR comes from a woman in her thirties or forties with acute or convalescent COVID-19. The specimen sequenced was peripheral blood. This chain connects TRBV11-2 to TRBJ2-7; no clear D gene. The CDR3 sequence is CASSPVSHEQYF. The CDR3 region has the DNA TGTGCCAGCAGCCCTGTATCTCACGAGCAGTACTTC.